This T cell receptor (beta chain) is drawn from a study of T cell repertoires in cytomegalovirus infection (dated by TCRdb to the late 2010s). The study in broad terms: The peptide stimulations were aimed at well-studied HLA-B-restricted epitopes as well as recently identified HLA-C-restricted CMV epitopes, whose presentation resists viral immunomodulation. Because public TCR beta signatures pointed to carriage of CMV infection together with the matching HLA type, the HLA type of each donor mattered for the analysis.

Study-level results and caveats: The ex vivo response was dominated by HLA-C-restricted CMV-specific TCR beta clonotypes, which also provided the single most frequent clonotype in two of eight donors. In both this cohort and an independent approximately 350-donor cohort, the cumulative frequency of public TCR beta family members distinguished carriers of CMV infection plus the relevant HLA type.

What the treatment or condition label conveys for this sample: in vitro stimulation with specific CMV peptide epitopes to enrich CMV-specific T cells. Turning to this clonotype: The target of this receptor is not known. Per-nucleotide qualities are absent, and no much larger clonotype sits a single base away.

Sequencing instrument: Illumina HiSeq 1500. TCRdb redid the processing of the public reads, applying fastp at Q25 and MiXCR, and retained in-frame beta chains. Every entry covers one CDR3 protein and lists the most common genes and DNA from its rows. A total of hundreds of thousands of distinct CDR3 sequences appear in this sample, approximately 42% of them only once. Of the sample, 40% to 50% is held by the ten largest clones. This TCR was recovered from a human donor in good health (CMV status not recorded). Some clones in this sample may be carry-over from other donors' samples. This sample comprised cultured PBMCs, obtained from culture after CMV antigen stimulation.

The CDR3 is CASSLFYPFTHPDTGSSGNTIYF. The DNA reads as follows: TGTGCCAGCAGTTTATTCTACCCCTTTACCCACCCCGACACAGGGAGCTCTGGAAACACCATATATTTT. In this chain, TRBV27 is recombined with TRBJ1-3, with TRBD1 perhaps the D gene, on 6 matching bases. CDR1 and CDR2, per the germline V gene (reference sequence), are MNHEY and SMNVEV. At the junction V is shortened by 1 base and J by 0 bases, with 31 bases in between. The CDR3 numbers 23 residues from cysteine through phenylalanine. Only the CDR3 region is kept as DNA, spanning 69 bases read in frame from base 1.